Presented here are 7 T cell receptor beta chains from one specimen sequenced in a study of radiotherapy plus CTLA-4 blockade in lung cancer (dated by TCRdb to between 2018 and 2020). The library was built by means of the immunoSEQ multiplex PCR assay. Drawn from immuneACCESS, this table holds only the in-frame rearrangements with V and J called that TCRdb kept. Clones are partly lost; checked studies trace under half to an unresolved V gene and leave the rest unexplained. For this sample the table gives roughly 130,000 clones, of which 85% to 90% were detected only once. About 7% of the sample comes from the top ten. The source was peripheral blood, collected from a patient treated with radiotherapy plus ipilimumab. The receptors come from a human donor with non-small cell lung cancer that progressed on radiotherapy plus ipilimumab.

The chain uses TRBV7-9 and TRBJ2-3; D remains ambiguous. The V gene's germline CDR1 is SEHNR and CDR2 FQNEAQ (reference sequence). Between the trimmed V and J ends, which lost 6 bases and 0 bases, there was a span of 19 bases. This CDR3 spans 17 amino acids. Written as DNA, the CDR3 is TGTGCCAGCAGAGAGAGGTCGCCGGTGACTAGCACAGATACGCAGTATTTT. This encodes CASRERSPVTSTDTQYF.

The chain employs TRBV6-5 and TRBJ2-7; D perhaps matches TRBD2 (6 bases). From germline, CDR1 is MNHEY and CDR2 SVGAGI. The CDR3 loop spans 13 amino acids. Between the trimmed V and J ends, which lost 2 bases and 7 bases, there was a span of 12 bases. The CDR3 loop is CASSYGQGGEQYF. The CDR3 DNA sequence: TGTGCCAGCAGTTACGGGCAGGGAGGAGAGCAGTACTTC.

CDR3 protein: CASSFGDRGYNEKLFF. CDR3 coding DNA: TGTGCCAGCAGCTTCGGGGACAGGGGATATAATGAAAAACTGTTTTTT. V usage is TRBV5-6 and J usage is TRBJ1-4, with 10 positions matching TRBD1. CDR3 length: 16 residues. The junction had 5 bases not matched to a gene; V was cut back by 2 bases and J by 4 bases. CDR1 SGHDT and CDR2 YYEEEE come from the germline V gene.

The V call is TRBV9, the J call TRBJ1-1; no clear D gene. V lost 2 bases and J 7 bases, leaving 12 bases between the germline ends. Germline values: CDR1 SGDLS, CDR2 YYNGEE. The CDR3 runs to 13 residues. The CDR3 sequence: CASSVSPGGEAFF. The CDR3 DNA sequence: TGTGCCAGCAGCGTGAGTCCAGGTGGTGAAGCTTTCTTT.

The genes are TRBV19 and TRBJ2-7; 10 bases are a match to TRBD2. Germline V gives CDR1 LNHDA, CDR2 SQIVND (reference sequence). V dropped 4 bases and J dropped 3; count of bases not matched to a gene: 3. The CDR3 totals 14 residues. CDR3 DNA: TGTGCCAGTAGTAGGCTAGCGGGAGACTACGAGCAGTACTTC. It is translated as CASSRLAGDYEQYF.

The chain joins TRBV7-9 to TRBJ2-5; 10 bases match TRBD2. The CDR3 sequence is 15 residues long. The V segment lost 2 bases and the J segment 5 bases; nucleotides outside the gene matches: 5. Germline V gene lookup returns CDR1 SEHNR and CDR2 FQNEAQ (reference sequence). The DNA for the CDR3 is TGTGCCAGCAGCTTATTGTCTAGCGGGAGCGAGACCCAGTACTTC. Residues: CASSLLSSGSETQYF.

This clone was seen a handful of times. The chain has TRBV10-2 and TRBJ2-7; D unclear. Germline loops: CDR1 WSHSY, CDR2 SAAADI. This CDR3 spans 13 amino acids. V was trimmed by 1 base and J by 2 bases, leaving 6 bases between them. This CDR3 is CASSEFRTYEQYF. CDR3 nucleotides: TGCGCCAGCAGTGAGTTCAGGACCTACGAGCAGTACTTC.